The clone carrying this T cell receptor beta chain was seen ten or more times. The antigen is not known. The data belong to a study of CD8+CD57+ T cells in acquired aplastic anemia. Study as a whole: Sorted CD4+ and CD8+ cells gave an average of around 3.1 ug of DNA. Healthy CD8+ samples averaged approximately 9.9 million reads. Study-level findings and limits: CD8+ Simpson's diversity did not differ significantly between patients and controls. Found in both controls and patients were some 31 CD8+ CDR3 sequences.

Template material for TCR beta VDJ and CDR3 profiling consisted of genomic DNA. TCRdb re-called the reads through MiXCR, storing one row per CDR3 protein. The sample carries fewer than 200,000 distinct CDR3 sequences, about 60% recorded once. The CDR3 covers 16 residues. Germline lookup yields CDR1 SEHNR and CDR2 FQNEAQ (reference sequence). V trimming: 4 bases; J trimming: 4 bases; junction bases outside the gene matches: 9. The V and J genes are TRBV7-9 and TRBJ2-1; 8 bases match TRBD1. This sequence originates from a human donor in good health. The source material was sorted CD4+, CD8+, or CD8+CD57+ T cells (not recorded which) from PBMCs. CDR3 bases: TGTGCCAGCAGCTCCGGGACAGGCCTTAAATACAATGAGCAGTTCTTC. Protein: CASSSGTGLKYNEQFF.